This T cell receptor beta chain is drawn from a study of T cell changes during pregnancy in multiple sclerosis. Profiling relied on immunoSEQ multiplex PCR, and the TCRdb table lists in-frame clones only, not all of them. The sample yields some 70,000 clones, around nine tenths seen once. Per germline, CDR1 MNHEY and CDR2 SMNVEV (reference sequence). The germline V and J ends were trimmed by 3 bases and 8 bases, with 25 bases remaining between them. The length of the CDR3 is 17 residues. The rearrangement links TRBV27 to TRBJ1-2; D may be TRBD1 (6 bases). This sequence originates from a female donor in good health, enrolled as a control in a pregnancy study. Sequences were derived from peripheral blood, sampled in the second trimester of pregnancy. The CDR3 here is CASSFTPSGATSAGYTF. The CDR3 DNA is TGTGCCAGCAGTTTTACCCCTTCAGGGGCCACGTCCGCAGGCTACACCTTC.